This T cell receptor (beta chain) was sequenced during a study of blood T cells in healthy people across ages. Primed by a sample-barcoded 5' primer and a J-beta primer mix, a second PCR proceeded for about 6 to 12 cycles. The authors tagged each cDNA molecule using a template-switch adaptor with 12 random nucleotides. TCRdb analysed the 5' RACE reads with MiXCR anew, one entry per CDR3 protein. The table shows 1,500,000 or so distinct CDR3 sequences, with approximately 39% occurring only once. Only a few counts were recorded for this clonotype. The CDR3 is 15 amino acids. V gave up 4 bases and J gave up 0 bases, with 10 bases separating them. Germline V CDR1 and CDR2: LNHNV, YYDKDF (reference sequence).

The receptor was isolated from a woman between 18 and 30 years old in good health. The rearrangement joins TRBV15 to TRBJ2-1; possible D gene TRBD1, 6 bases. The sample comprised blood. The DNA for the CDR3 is TGTGCCACCAGCATTGGACAGAGCTCCTACAATGAGCAGTTCTTC. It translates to CATSIGQSSYNEQFF.